These 25 T cell receptor beta chains were sequenced from one sample in a study of shared clonotypes between healthy human individuals. Repertoires were generated with immunoSEQ multiplex PCR, while TCRdb's copy carries only in-frame clones and drops some. The sample includes roughly 700,000 clones, around 67% of them seen just once. Sequencing was carried out using memory CD4+ T cells sorted from blood. Specified subset: CD45RA-negative fraction. The origin of the receptors is a woman in her 30s in good health.

This clone was counted at least ten times. Other nucleotide sequences in the sample specify the same CDR3. This sequence joins TRBV28 and TRBJ2-7, with D possibly being TRBD1 (6 bases). V was trimmed by 6 bases and J by 3 bases, leaving 12 bases between them. The CDR3 length is 13 residues. Germline V gene lookup returns CDR1 MDHEN and CDR2 SYDVKM. The CDR3, as DNA: TGTGCCAGCAGCCCAAGCAGGGGCTACGAGCAGTACTTC. Residues: CASSPSRGYEQYF.

A note on this clone: Other DNA sequences in the sample encode the same CDR3. V is TRBV13 and J is TRBJ1-1; D ambiguous. This CDR3 contains 13 residues. Germline V lookup: CDR1 PRHDT, CDR2 FYEKMQ (reference sequence). V lost 1 base and J 4 bases, leaving 7 bases between the germline ends. The CDR3 nucleotides are TGTGCCAGCAGCTTAGTTCGGGGCACTGAAGCTTTCTTT. The encoded protein is CASSLVRGTEAFF.

This chain links TRBV7-9 with TRBJ2-2, with 9 bases fitting TRBD1. Germline trimming cut 4 bases from V and 8 bases from J; bases unmatched to any gene: 8. The CDR3 is 15 amino acids. Germline assignment: CDR1 SEHNR and CDR2 FQNEAQ (reference sequence). The CDR3 DNA follows: TGTGCCAGCAGCTCGGACAGGGGAAGGAAGGGGGAGCTGTTTTTT. As protein: CASSSDRGRKGELFF. The variable domain in full, with the rest retrieved from reference TRBV7-9 and TRBJ2-2, is DTGVSQNPRHKITKRGQNVTFRCDPISEHNRLYWYRQTLGQGPEFLTYFQNEAQLEKSRLLSDRFSAERPKGSFSTLEIQRTEQGDSAMYLCASSSDRGRKGELFFGEGSRLTVL.

This clone was seen a few times. The gene calls are TRBV11-2 and TRBJ2-7, with D possibly being TRBD1 (5 bases). The CDR3 consists of 14 residues. Germline V lookup: CDR1 SGHAT, CDR2 FQNNGV. V lost 7 bases and J 6 bases, leaving 19 bases between the germline ends. This CDR3 reads CASNPQAYFIEQYF. In nucleotides, the CDR3 is TGTGCCAGCAACCCACAGGCCTACTTTATCGAGCAGTACTTC.

In this sample, this clone turned up a few times. The sample carries other DNA sequences with the same CDR3. The rearrangement joins TRBV2 to TRBJ2-5; D is possibly TRBD2 (5 bases). Trimming stripped 6 bases from V and 5 bases from J, with 10 bases between. The CDR3 length is 12 residues. Germline loops: CDR1 SNHLY, CDR2 FYNNEI. The chain's CDR3 is CASRDGEETQYF. The CDR3 DNA reads as TGTGCCAGCAGGGACGGGGAGGAGACCCAGTACTTC.

The chain couples TRBV7-6 to TRBJ1-5; D uncertain. CDR1 SGHVS and CDR2 FNYEAQ come from the germline V gene. The CDR3 loop spans 13 amino acids. V dropped 5 bases and J dropped 5 bases, with 10 bases sitting between them. DNA of the CDR3: TGTGCCAGCAGCCGCGCGAAGGATCAGCCCCAGCATTTT. It translates to CASSRAKDQPQHF.

CDR3 sequence reads: CASSARDRGRGTGELFF. The CDR3 DNA sequence: TGTGCCAGCAGCGCCCGGGACAGGGGCCGCGGCACCGGGGAGCTGTTTTTT. This chain connects TRBV9 to TRBJ2-2; 10 positions agree with TRBD1. CDR3 length equals 17 residues. Per the germline V gene, CDR1 is SGDLS and CDR2 is YYNGEE. V was pared by 3 bases and J by 4 bases, with 9 bases of the junction left unmatched. The complete variable domain, with remaining parts taken from reference TRBV9 and TRBJ2-2, reads DSGVTQTPKHLITATGQRVTLRCSPRSGDLSVYWYQQSLDQGLQFLIQYYNGEERAKGNILERFSAQQFPDLHSELNLSSLELGDSALYFCASSARDRGRGTGELFFGEGSRLTVL.

The chain is built from TRBV19 and TRBJ2-4, with D perhaps being TRBD1 or TRBD2 (6 bases each). Germline CDR1 LNHDA, CDR2 SQIVND (reference sequence). V was pared by 7 bases and J by 5 bases, with 15 bases between. This CDR3 contains 14 residues. The CDR3 bases are TGTGCCAGTAATAGGGGGAGGACGGAAAACATTCAGTACTTC. It codes for CASNRGRTENIQYF.

The chain links TRBV4-1 to TRBJ2-1; possible D gene TRBD1, 6 bases. The CDR3 consists of 14 residues. Germline V gives CDR1 MGHRA, CDR2 YSYEKL. V was cut by 1 base and J by 9 bases, with 13 bases left in between. This CDR3 is CASSQVTGLSEQFF. CDR3 bases: TGCGCCAGCAGCCAAGTGACAGGCCTTTCTGAGCAGTTCTTC.

This clone came up once. The J gene is TRBJ1-5, the V gene TRBV29-1; D not resolved. CDR1 SQVTM and CDR2 ANQGSEA come from the germline V gene. The CDR3 contains 14 residues. Deletions cut 3 bases from V and 5 bases from J, with 14 bases between. The CDR3 sequence: CSVDRSPSDQPQHF. CDR3 DNA: TGCAGCGTTGACCGGAGCCCTTCTGATCAGCCCCAGCATTTT.

V gene TRBV5-1 combines with J gene TRBJ2-5; 14 bases are shared with TRBD2. The end of the DNA fits TRBJ2-7 better, so the J call may be wrong. The CDR3 runs to 15 residues. Germline V gene lookup returns CDR1 SGHRS and CDR2 YFSETQ. CDR3 protein: CASTPGLAGEYEQYF. The DNA for the CDR3 is TGCGCCAGCACCCCGGGACTAGCGGGAGAATACGAGCAGTACTTC.

With respect to this clone: Additional DNA sequences in this sample encode the identical CDR3. This chain joins TRBV5-1 and TRBJ2-3; D not certain. V was clipped by 0 bases and J by 6 bases, with 2 bases between them. The CDR3 is 11 residues long. Germline lookup yields CDR1 SGHRS and CDR2 YFSETQ. CDR3 sequence reads: CASSLVDTQYF. In nucleotides, the CDR3 is TGCGCCAGCAGCTTGGTGGATACGCAGTATTTT.

The count of this clone is one. J is TRBJ2-5 and V is TRBV11-2; TRBD1 might be the D (5 bases). This CDR3 is built from 15 residues. Trimming took 5 bases from V and 1 from J, leaving 14 bases between them. Germline loops: CDR1 SGHAT, CDR2 FQNNGV. The DNA of the CDR3 is TGTGCCAGCAGCAACCGACAGTTGACCCAAGAGACCCAGTACTTC. This encodes CASSNRQLTQETQYF.

This clone came up a few times. The chain joins TRBV9 to TRBJ2-2; the match to TRBD2 covers 11 bases. Per germline, CDR1 SGDLS and CDR2 YYNGEE. CDR3 size: 17 residues. V trimming: 3 bases; J trimming: 1 base; junction bases outside the gene matches: 5. The CDR3 bases are TGTGCCAGCAGCGCCAGACTAGCGGGGAAGAACACCGGGGAGCTGTTTTTT. Translated: CASSARLAGKNTGELFF. Based on the CDR3 plus reference TRBV9 and TRBJ2-2, the full variable domain is DSGVTQTPKHLITATGQRVTLRCSPRSGDLSVYWYQQSLDQGLQFLIQYYNGEERAKGNILERFSAQQFPDLHSELNLSSLELGDSALYFCASSARLAGKNTGELFFGEGSRLTVL.

V usage is TRBV6-5 and J usage is TRBJ2-3; D might be TRBD1 or TRBD2, each matching 5 bases. Between the trimmed V and J ends, which lost 2 bases and 1 base, there was a span of 10 bases. The CDR3 totals 15 residues. Germline V lookup: CDR1 MNHEY, CDR2 SVGAGI. Written as DNA, the CDR3 is TGTGCCAGCAGTTACAACCGGGACCGCACAGATACGCAGTATTTT. This gives the protein CASSYNRDRTDTQYF.

The chain couples TRBV5-4 to TRBJ2-3; 9 bases align to TRBD2. The length of the CDR3 is 17 residues. V shed 4 bases, J shed 5 bases, and the junction held 14 bases outside the gene matches. Germline CDR1 is SGHNT and CDR2 is YYREEE (reference sequence). The CDR3 region is CASSPGGVREGRDTQYF. As DNA, the CDR3 is TGTGCCAGCAGCCCGGGGGGGGTGCGGGAGGGCCGAGATACGCAGTATTTT.

The CDR3 reads CASSTRRGTYTETQYF. The CDR3, as DNA: TGTGCCAGCAGTACCAGACGGGGGACCTACACGGAGACCCAGTACTTC. The chain joins TRBV27 to TRBJ2-5, with D possibly TRBD2 on 6 matching bases. Trimming took off 5 bases at V and 5 bases at J, with 21 bases between the two ends. Germline assignment: CDR1 MNHEY and CDR2 SMNVEV (reference sequence). The CDR3 extends over 16 amino acids.

The DNA for the CDR3 is TGTGCCAGCAGTTACGGGACGGAGTACGAGCAGTACTTC. Translated, it gives CASSYGTEYEQYF. This chain links TRBV6-5 with TRBJ2-7, with D perhaps given as TRBD1 or TRBD2 (5 bases each). The CDR3 covers 13 residues. Trimming took 2 bases from V and 4 from J, leaving 9 bases between them. Germline CDR1 is MNHEY and CDR2 is SVGAGI.

The chain joins TRBV2 to TRBJ2-7; the match to TRBD1 covers 10 bases. Germline-derived CDR1 and CDR2 are SNHLY and FYNNEI. V was clipped by 4 bases and J by 6 bases; unmatched bases: 12. The CDR3 extends over 16 amino acids. The CDR3 spells CASSVFKDRGDPEQYF. DNA of the CDR3: TGTGCCAGCAGTGTTTTTAAGGACAGGGGGGATCCCGAGCAGTACTTC.

This clone was counted only a few times. The V gene is TRBV19, the J gene TRBJ1-1, with 10 nucleotides matching TRBD1. The ends lost 3 bases at V and 4 bases at J; junction bases unmatched: 8. Germline CDR1 is LNHDA and CDR2 is SQIVND (reference sequence). This CDR3 region has 16 residues. CDR3 protein: CASSISGTGVPTEAFF. The CDR3 DNA reads TGTGCCAGTAGTATCTCCGGGACAGGGGTTCCCACTGAAGCTTTCTTT.

The chain recombines TRBV7-2 with TRBJ2-1; tentative D call: TRBD2 (6 bases). Trimming stripped 5 bases from V and 0 bases from J, with 20 bases between. There are 18 residues in the CDR3. Germline V gene sequence: CDR1 SGHTA, CDR2 FQGNSA. Here the CDR3 DNA reads TGTGCCAGCAGCAAGAGGGCGGGGCGGGTCCCCTCCTACAATGAGCAGTTCTTC. Its translation: CASSKRAGRVPSYNEQFF.

This clone appeared a single time. V is TRBV6-6 and J is TRBJ1-3; D is unclear. The CDR3 has 13 residues. In germline, CDR1 is MNHNY, CDR2 SVGAGI (reference sequence). V was pared by 5 bases and J by 2 bases, with 7 bases between. CDR3 coding DNA: TGTGCCAGCAGTACGGAGGCTGGAAACACCATATATTTT. Its protein product is CASSTEAGNTIYF.

This clone occurred a few times. The V and J genes are TRBV11-3 and TRBJ2-7; 13 nucleotides line up with TRBD2. This CDR3 has 15 residues. Germline CDR1 and CDR2: SGHNT and YENEEA. V shed 1 base, J shed 6 bases, and the junction held 3 bases outside the gene matches. The CDR3 region has the DNA TGTGCCAGCAGCTTAGGAACTAGCGGGAGGGCCGAGCAGTACTTC. This encodes CASSLGTSGRAEQYF.

This chain uses TRBV28 with TRBJ2-5; D might be TRBD2 (5 bases). V lost 7 bases to trimming and J lost 4 bases, with 16 bases between them. CDR3 length: 14 amino acids. Germline V gives CDR1 MDHEN, CDR2 SYDVKM. CDR3 residues: CASTPVRGRETQYF. The CDR3 coding sequence is TGTGCCAGCACCCCAGTTCGTGGGAGAGAGACCCAGTACTTC.

The CDR3 here is CASSLFTGRNEQFF. The CDR3 coding sequence is TGTGCCAGCAGTTTATTTACAGGGCGTAATGAGCAGTTCTTC. The chain is built from TRBV27 and TRBJ2-1, with D possibly matching TRBD1 (6 bases). V dropped 1 base and J dropped 7 bases, with 11 bases sitting between them. Germline CDR1 is MNHEY and CDR2 is SMNVEV (reference sequence). There are 14 residues in the CDR3.